This is a list of T cell receptor beta chains from one sample in a study of blood T cell repertoires in COVID-19. The protocol was immunoSEQ multiplex PCR, while the TCRdb copy is restricted to in-frame clones and leaves out a portion. Among 150,000 to 200,000 clones listed, around 87% were seen once. The sequenced material came from peripheral blood. All receptors come from a man between 40 and 49 years old with active or convalescent COVID-19. The CDR3 runs from the conserved cysteine through the conserved F or W.

length	J	V	CDR3
15	TRBJ2-7	TRBV5-1	CASSVGGTGGHEQYF
12	TRBJ1-2	TRBV6-2/TRBV6-3	CASSEGSYGYTF
15	TRBJ1-4	TRBV4-3	CASSQDSGTNEKLFF
12	TRBJ2-7	TRBV28	CASSATGDEQYF
18	TRBJ1-5	TRBV5-3	CARSLGSCSRGSNQPQHF
15	TRBJ2-7	TRBV19	CASSILAGGTYEQYF
15	TRBJ1-4	TRBV5-1	CASSFRQAANEKLFF
18	TRBJ1-2	TRBV4-3	CASSQDWTELSILDGYTF
15	TRBJ1-2	TRBV11-3	CASSLNFGDRDGYTF
14	TRBJ1-1	TRBV7-8	CASMSLSLNTEAFF
13	TRBJ2-7	TRBV30	CAWGGRRNYEQYF
14	TRBJ2-1	TRBV24-1	CATSETGSYNEQFF
15	TRBJ2-1	TRBV3-1/TRBV3-2	CASSQDPGTYNEQFF
13	TRBJ2-5	TRBV12-3/TRBV12-4	CASSVEREETQYF
14	TRBJ2-1	TRBV5-5	CASSLKDRGNEQFF
15	TRBJ1-5	TRBV19	CASSALLGAGQPQHF
13	TRBJ1-2	TRBV5-1	CASRATESYGYTF
16	TRBJ2-1	TRBV28	CASNLWGQGPYNEQFF
16	TRBJ1-6	TRBV30	CAWRPSGRGINSPLHF
16	TRBJ1-5	TRBV10-3	CASSARGQDSNQPQHF
14	TRBJ1-6	TRBV6-5	CASSYLGGNSPLHF
16	TRBJ1-5	TRBV30	CAWSAPGSGGNQPQHF
12	TRBJ1-1	TRBV12-5	CASFGLNTEAFF
15	TRBJ1-2	TRBV7-9	CASSQGQGLSYGYTF
18	TRBJ1-1	TRBV11-3	CASSFSPGTGLMNTEAFF
15	TRBJ1-5	TRBV6-5	CASTLDRASNQPQHF
14	TRBJ1-1	TRBV5-1	CASSLDSANTEAFF
16	TRBJ1-6	TRBV11-2	CASSLRVRTYNSPLHF
16	TRBJ1-5	TRBV10-3	CAISDPRGGGGQPQHF
15	TRBJ2-5	TRBV5-1	CASSLGAGQPTTQYF
17	TRBJ2-3	TRBV4-2	CASSYPVLAGNTDTQYF
12	TRBJ2-7	TRBV29-1	CSVEGQRYEQYF
16	TRBJ2-2	TRBV4-1	CASSQSGTAVTGELFF